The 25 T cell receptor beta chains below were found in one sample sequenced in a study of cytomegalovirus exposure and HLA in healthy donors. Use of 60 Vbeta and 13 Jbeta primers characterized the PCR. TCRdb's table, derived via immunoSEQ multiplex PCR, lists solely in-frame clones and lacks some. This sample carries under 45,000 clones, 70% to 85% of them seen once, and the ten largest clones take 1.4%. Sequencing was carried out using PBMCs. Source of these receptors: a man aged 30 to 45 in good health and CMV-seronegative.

The CDR3 DNA reads as TGTGCCAGCAGCTTAGTGAGTAGCGGGAGTTGGGAGACCCAGTACTTC. Residues: CASSLVSSGSWETQYF. V is TRBV7-2 and J is TRBJ2-5; 9 bases are shared with TRBD2. V dropped 1 base and J dropped 5; count of bases not matched to a gene: 8. CDR3 length: 16 amino acids. CDR1 is SGHTA and CDR2 is FQGNSA in the germline V gene.

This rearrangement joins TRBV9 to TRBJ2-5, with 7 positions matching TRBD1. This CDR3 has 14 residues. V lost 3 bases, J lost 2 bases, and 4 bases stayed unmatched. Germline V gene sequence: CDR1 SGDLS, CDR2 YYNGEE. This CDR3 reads CASSAGTAQETQYF. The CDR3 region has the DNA TGTGCCAGCAGCGCCGGGACAGCTCAAGAGACCCAGTACTTC.

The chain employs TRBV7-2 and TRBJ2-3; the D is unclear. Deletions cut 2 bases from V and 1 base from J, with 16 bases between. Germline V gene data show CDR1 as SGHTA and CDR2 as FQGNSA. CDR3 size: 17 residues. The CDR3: CASSLFQLGQGTDTQYF. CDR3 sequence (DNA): TGTGCCAGCAGCTTATTCCAGCTTGGGCAAGGCACAGATACGCAGTATTTT.

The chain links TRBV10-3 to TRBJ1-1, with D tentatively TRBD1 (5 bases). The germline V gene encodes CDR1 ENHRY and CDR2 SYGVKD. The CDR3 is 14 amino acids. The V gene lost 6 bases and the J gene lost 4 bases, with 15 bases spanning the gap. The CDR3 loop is CAIRLEQDSTEAFF. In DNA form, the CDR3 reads TGTGCCATCAGGCTGGAACAGGATTCCACTGAAGCTTTCTTT.

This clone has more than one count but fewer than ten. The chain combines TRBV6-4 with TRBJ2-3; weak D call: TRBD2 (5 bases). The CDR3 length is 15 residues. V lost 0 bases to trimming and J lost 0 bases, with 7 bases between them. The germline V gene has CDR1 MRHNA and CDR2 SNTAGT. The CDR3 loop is CASSDSGASTDTQYF. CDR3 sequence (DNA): TGTGCCAGCAGTGACTCGGGAGCTAGCACAGATACGCAGTATTTT.

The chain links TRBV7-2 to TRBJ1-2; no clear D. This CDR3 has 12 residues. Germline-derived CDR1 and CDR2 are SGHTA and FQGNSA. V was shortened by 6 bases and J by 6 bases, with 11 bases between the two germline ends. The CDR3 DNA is TGTGCCAGCAGACGCCAGGAGGATGGCTACACCTTC. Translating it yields CASRRQEDGYTF.

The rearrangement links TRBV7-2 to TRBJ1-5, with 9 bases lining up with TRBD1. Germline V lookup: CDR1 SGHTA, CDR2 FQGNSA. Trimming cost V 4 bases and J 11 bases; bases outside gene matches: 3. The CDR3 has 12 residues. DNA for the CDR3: TGTGCCAGCAGCTACGGGACAGGGACCCAGCATTTT. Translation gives CASSYGTGTQHF.

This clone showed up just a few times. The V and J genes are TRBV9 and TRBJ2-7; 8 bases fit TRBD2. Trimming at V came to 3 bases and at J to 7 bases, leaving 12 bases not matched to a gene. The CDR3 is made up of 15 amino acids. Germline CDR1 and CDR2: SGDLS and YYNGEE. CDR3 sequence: CASSDRSGLAVEQYF. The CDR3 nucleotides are TGTGCCAGCAGCGACCGAAGTGGACTAGCTGTAGAGCAGTACTTC.

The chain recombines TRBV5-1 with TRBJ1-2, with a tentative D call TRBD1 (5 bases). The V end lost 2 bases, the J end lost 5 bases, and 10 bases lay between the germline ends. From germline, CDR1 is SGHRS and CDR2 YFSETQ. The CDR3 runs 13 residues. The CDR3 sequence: CASSFSRVYGYTF. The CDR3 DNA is TGCGCCAGCAGCTTCAGCAGGGTATATGGCTACACCTTC.

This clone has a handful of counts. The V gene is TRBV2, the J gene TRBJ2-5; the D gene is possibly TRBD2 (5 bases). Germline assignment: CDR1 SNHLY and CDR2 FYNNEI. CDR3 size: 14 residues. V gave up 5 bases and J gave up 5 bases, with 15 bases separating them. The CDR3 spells CASSRAVVGETQYF. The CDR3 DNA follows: TGTGCCAGCAGTAGAGCGGTTGTGGGGGAGACCCAGTACTTC.

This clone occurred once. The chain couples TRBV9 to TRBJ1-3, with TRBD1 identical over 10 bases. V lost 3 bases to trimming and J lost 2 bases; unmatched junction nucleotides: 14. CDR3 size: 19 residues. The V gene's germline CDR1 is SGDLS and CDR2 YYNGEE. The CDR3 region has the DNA TGTGCCAGCAGCGCGAGTACCTATTTCGGGACAGGGGCTGGAAACACCATATATTTT. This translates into CASSASTYFGTGAGNTIYF.

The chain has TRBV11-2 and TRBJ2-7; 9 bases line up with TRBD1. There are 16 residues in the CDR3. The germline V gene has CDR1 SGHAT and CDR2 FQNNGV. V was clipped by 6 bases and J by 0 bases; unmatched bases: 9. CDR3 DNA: TGTGCCAGCAGGGGCTGGACAGGGGCGGACTCCTACGAGCAGTACTTC. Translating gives CASRGWTGADSYEQYF.

CDR3 protein: CASSVHPDSYEQYF. CDR3 DNA: TGTGCCAGCAGCGTTCACCCCGACAGCTACGAGCAGTACTTC. The chain uses TRBV9 and TRBJ2-7; D is perhaps TRBD1 (5 bases). Germline loops: CDR1 SGDLS, CDR2 YYNGEE. V was clipped by 2 bases and J by 3 bases, with 12 bases between them. There are 14 residues in the CDR3.

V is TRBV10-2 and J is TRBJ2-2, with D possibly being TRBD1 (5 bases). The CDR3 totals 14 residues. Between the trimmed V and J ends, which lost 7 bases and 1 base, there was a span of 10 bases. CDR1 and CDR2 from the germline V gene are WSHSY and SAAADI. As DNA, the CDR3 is TGCGCCAGCATGGGGCAGCTGAACACCGGGGAGCTGTTTTTT. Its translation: CASMGQLNTGELFF.

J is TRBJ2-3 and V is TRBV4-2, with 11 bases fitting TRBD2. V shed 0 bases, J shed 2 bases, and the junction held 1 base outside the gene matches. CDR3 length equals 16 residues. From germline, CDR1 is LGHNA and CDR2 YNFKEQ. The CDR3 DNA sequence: TGTGCCAGCAGCCAAGATAGCGGGAGGGTCACAGATACGCAGTATTTT. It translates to CASSQDSGRVTDTQYF.

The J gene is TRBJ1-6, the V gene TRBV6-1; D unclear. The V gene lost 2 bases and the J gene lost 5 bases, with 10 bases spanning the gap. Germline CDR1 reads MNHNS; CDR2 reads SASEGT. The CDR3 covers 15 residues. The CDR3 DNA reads TGTGCCAGCAGTGAACTCGGAGAGGATAATTCACCCCTCCACTTT. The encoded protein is CASSELGEDNSPLHF.

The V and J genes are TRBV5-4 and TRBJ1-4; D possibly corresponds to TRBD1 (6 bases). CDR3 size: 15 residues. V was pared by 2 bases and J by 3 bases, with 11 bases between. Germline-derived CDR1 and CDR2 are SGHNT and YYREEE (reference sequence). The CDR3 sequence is CASSLREGANEKLFF. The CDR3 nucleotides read TGTGCCAGCAGCTTAAGGGAGGGGGCTAATGAAAAACTGTTTTTT.

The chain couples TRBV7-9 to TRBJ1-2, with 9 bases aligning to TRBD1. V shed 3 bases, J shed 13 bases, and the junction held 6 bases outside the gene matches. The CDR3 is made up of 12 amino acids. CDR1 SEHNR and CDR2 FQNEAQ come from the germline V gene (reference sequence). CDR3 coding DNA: TGTGCCAGCAGCTTGGAGACAGGGGGTTCCACCTTC. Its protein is CASSLETGGSTF.

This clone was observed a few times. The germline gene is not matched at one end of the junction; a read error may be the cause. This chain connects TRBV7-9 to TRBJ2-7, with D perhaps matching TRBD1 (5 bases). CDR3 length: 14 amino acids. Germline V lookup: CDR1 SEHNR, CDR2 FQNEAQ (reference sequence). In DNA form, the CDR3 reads TGTTCCAGCAGCTTAGTTCCCAGGGTGTACGAGCAGTACTTC. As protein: CSSSLVPRVYEQYF.

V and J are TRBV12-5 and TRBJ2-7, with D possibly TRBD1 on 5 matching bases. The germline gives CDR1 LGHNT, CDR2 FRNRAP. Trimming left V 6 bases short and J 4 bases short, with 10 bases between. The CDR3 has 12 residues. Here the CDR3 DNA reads TGTGCTAGTGGAATCAGGGTATACGAGCAGTACTTC. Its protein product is CASGIRVYEQYF.

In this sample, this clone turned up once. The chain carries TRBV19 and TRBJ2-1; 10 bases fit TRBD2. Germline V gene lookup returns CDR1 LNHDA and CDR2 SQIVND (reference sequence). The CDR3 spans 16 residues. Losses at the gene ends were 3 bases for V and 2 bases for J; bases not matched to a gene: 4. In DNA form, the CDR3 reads TGTGCCAGTAGTATGCAAAGCGGGAGGGCCTACAATGAGCAGTTCTTC. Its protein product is CASSMQSGRAYNEQFF.

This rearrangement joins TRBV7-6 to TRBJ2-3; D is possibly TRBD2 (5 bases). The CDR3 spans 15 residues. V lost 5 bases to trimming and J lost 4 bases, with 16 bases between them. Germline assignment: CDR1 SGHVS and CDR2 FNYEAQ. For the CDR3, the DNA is TGTGCCAGCAGCCCAATGAATAGCGAGGCAGATACGCAGTATTTT. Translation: CASSPMNSEADTQYF.

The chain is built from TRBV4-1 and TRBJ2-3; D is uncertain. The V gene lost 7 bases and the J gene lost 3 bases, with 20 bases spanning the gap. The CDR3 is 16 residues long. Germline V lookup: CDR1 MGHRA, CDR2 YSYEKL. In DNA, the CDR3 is TGCGCCAGCACTGGAGACGGCTTTTTCACGACAGATACGCAGTATTTT. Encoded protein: CASTGDGFFTTDTQYF.

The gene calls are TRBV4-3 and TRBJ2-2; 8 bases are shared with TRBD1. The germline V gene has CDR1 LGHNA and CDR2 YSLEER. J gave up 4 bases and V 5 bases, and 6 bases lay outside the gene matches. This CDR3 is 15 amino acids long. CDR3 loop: CASSKGQEGTGELFF. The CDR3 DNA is TGCGCCAGCAGCAAGGGACAGGAGGGCACCGGGGAGCTGTTTTTT.

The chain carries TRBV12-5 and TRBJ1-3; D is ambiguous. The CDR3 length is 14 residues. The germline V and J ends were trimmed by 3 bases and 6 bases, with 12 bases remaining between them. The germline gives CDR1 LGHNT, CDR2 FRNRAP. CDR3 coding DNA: TGTGCTAGTGGTTTAAATGCAGCGGCAAACACCATATATTTT. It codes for CASGLNAAANTIYF.